A single sample is the source of the 32 T cell receptor beta chains below, sequenced in a study of T cell responses to AZD1222 COVID-19 vaccine. Repertoires were generated with immunoSEQ multiplex PCR, while TCRdb's copy carries only in-frame clones and drops some. The data contain 140,000 to 150,000 clones, around 90% of them singletons. The specimen comprised peripheral blood, sampled on day 0 of AZD1222 vaccination. The receptors were gathered from an adult in good health.

This chain uses TRBV27 with TRBJ1-1; D might be TRBD1 (6 bases). CDR1 and CDR2 (germline): MNHEY, SMNVEV (reference sequence). The CDR3 length is 11 residues. The V end lost 8 bases, the J end lost 6 bases, and 10 bases lay between the germline ends. The CDR3 DNA reads as TGTGCCAGCGGAGAGGGGGCTGAAGCTTTCTTT. This gives the protein CASGEGAEAFF.

The rearrangement links TRBV11-3 to TRBJ1-2; a weak D match, TRBD1 (5 bases). The CDR3 spans 14 residues. Germline loops: CDR1 SGHNT, CDR2 YENEEA. The V and J ends lost 5 bases and 0 bases respectively, with 10 bases between them. The CDR3 spells CASSPTATNYGYTF. The CDR3 nucleotides read TGTGCCAGCAGCCCGACAGCGACTAACTATGGCTACACCTTC.

The genes are TRBV6-5 and TRBJ1-5; the match to TRBD1 covers 7 bases. This CDR3 has 15 residues. Losses at the gene ends were 2 bases for V and 0 bases for J; bases not matched to a gene: 1. The germline V gene has CDR1 MNHEY and CDR2 SVGAGI. The CDR3 loop is CASSYRGHSNQPQHF. As DNA, the CDR3 is TGTGCCAGCAGTTACAGGGGGCATAGCAATCAGCCCCAGCATTTT.

The chain has TRBV9 and TRBJ1-5; D is uncertain. The V end lost 2 bases, the J end lost 3 bases, and 12 bases lay between the germline ends. The CDR3 loop spans 15 amino acids. Germline loops: CDR1 SGDLS, CDR2 YYNGEE. Here the CDR3 DNA reads TGTGCCAGCAGCGTCGGATCCGCGTTCAATCAGCCCCAGCATTTT. Translated: CASSVGSAFNQPQHF.

The chain uses TRBV6-5 and TRBJ2-7; perhaps TRBD2 as D (7 bases). V lost 9 bases and J 6 bases, leaving 12 bases between the germline ends. The CDR3 runs to 11 residues. Germline V gives CDR1 MNHEY, CDR2 SVGAGI. CDR3 sequence: CASRGAGEQYF. The CDR3 DNA follows: TGTGCCAGTCGGGGGGCAGGCGAGCAGTACTTC.

The V and J genes are TRBV27 and TRBJ2-3; the D gene is possibly TRBD1 (5 bases). The CDR3 is 16 amino acids. Germline CDR1 reads MNHEY; CDR2 reads SMNVEV (reference sequence). V was shortened by 5 bases and J by 7 bases, with 22 bases between the two germline ends. DNA of the CDR3: TGTGCCAGCAGTCCCGTTAGGACACAGTCTGCGAATACGCAGTATTTT. Amino acids: CASSPVRTQSANTQYF.

The chain links TRBV6-2 or TRBV6-3 to TRBJ2-5; the match to TRBD1 covers 9 bases. From germline, CDR1 is MNHEY and CDR2 SVGEGT. J gave up 0 bases and V 5 bases, and 4 bases lay outside the gene matches. This CDR3 is 15 amino acids long. CDR3 coding DNA: TGTGCCAGCAGTCCGTGGGACAGGGACCAAGAGACCCAGTACTTC. Encoded protein: CASSPWDRDQETQYF.

The rearrangement links TRBV2 to TRBJ2-4; D ambiguous. This CDR3 spans 12 amino acids. V dropped 8 bases and J dropped 6 bases, with 11 bases sitting between them. Germline values: CDR1 SNHLY, CDR2 FYNNEI. In nucleotides, the CDR3 is TGTGCCAGCGAGGTTGCAAGAAACATTCAGTACTTC. Amino acids: CASEVARNIQYF.

This clone was recorded a few times. The rearrangement uses TRBV11-3 and TRBJ1-1; possibly TRBD1 for D (5 bases). Trimming shortened V by 4 bases and J by 4 bases, and 10 bases separated the two germline ends. Germline V gene data show CDR1 as SGHNT and CDR2 as YENEEA. CDR3 length: 13 amino acids. Written as DNA, the CDR3 is TGTGCCAGCAGCTCCCCGAGGGGCACTGAAGCTTTCTTT. Encoded protein: CASSSPRGTEAFF.

CDR3 coding DNA: TGTGCCAGCACCCCGGAGGGCAGGGTGGGCTCACCCCTCCACTTT. Encoded protein: CASTPEGRVGSPLHF. This sequence joins TRBV6-5 and TRBJ1-6; D possibly corresponds to TRBD1 (5 bases). CDR3 length equals 15 residues. The germline CDR1 and CDR2 sequences are MNHEY and SVGAGI. Trimming took off 7 bases at V and 10 bases at J, with 20 bases between the two ends.

The chain joins TRBV29-1 to TRBJ2-3; a weak D match, TRBD2 (6 bases). The CDR3 covers 14 residues. Germline lookup yields CDR1 SQVTM and CDR2 ANQGSEA. Trimming shortened V by 1 base and J by 0 bases, and 8 bases separated the two germline ends. The chain's CDR3 is CSVEGGTSTDTQYF. The CDR3 DNA follows: TGCAGCGTTGAAGGGGGGACTAGCACAGATACGCAGTATTTT.

This clone showed up just once. The V and J genes are TRBV19 and TRBJ1-4; D gene ambiguous. V lost 7 bases and J lost 0, with 15 bases in between. Germline lookup yields CDR1 LNHDA and CDR2 SQIVND (reference sequence). The CDR3 length is 16 residues. The DNA of the CDR3 is TGTGCCAGTACCGAGCGGACGGCCGCAACTAATGAAAAACTGTTTTTT. This encodes CASTERTAATNEKLFF. The variable domain in full, completed from reference TRBV19 and TRBJ1-4, reads DGGITQSPKYLFRKEGQNVTLSCEQNLNHDAMYWYRQDPGQGLRLIYYSQIVNDFQKGDIAEGYSVSREKKESFPLTVTSAQKNPTAFYLCASTERTAATNEKLFFGSGTQLSVL.

The chain couples TRBV9 to TRBJ2-3; 8 bases map to TRBD1. The V segment lost 0 bases and the J segment 0 bases; nucleotides outside the gene matches: 6. Germline V gene lookup returns CDR1 SGDLS and CDR2 YYNGEE. The CDR3 runs 17 residues. CDR3 protein: CASSVVGRGPSTDTQYF. DNA for the CDR3: TGTGCCAGCAGCGTAGTGGGCAGGGGGCCAAGCACAGATACGCAGTATTTT.

The gene calls are TRBV21-1 and TRBJ1-1; the table's D call, TRBD1, has no DNA check behind it. TRBV21-1 is an annotated pseudogene. The CDR3 runs 19 residues. CDR3 bases: TGTGCCAGCAGCAAATTACCGGGACAGGGAGATGATGAAGGCACTGAAGCTTTCTTT. This gives the protein CASSKLPGQGDDEGTEAFF.

The CDR3 DNA follows: TGTGCCAGCAGGCCGGCGGGAGAGGACGAGCAGTACTTC. As protein: CASRPAGEDEQYF. The chain links TRBV28 to TRBJ2-7, with TRBD2 matching 7 bases. This CDR3 comprises 13 residues. Germline V gene data show CDR1 as MDHEN and CDR2 as SYDVKM. With V trimmed by 6 bases and J by 5 bases, 7 bases remained unmatched.

The chain has TRBV4-3 and TRBJ1-1; D remains unclear. There are 13 residues in the CDR3. Deletions cut 0 bases from V and 1 base from J, with 3 bases between. The germline gives CDR1 LGHNA, CDR2 YSLEER. CDR3 loop: CASSQDRNTEAFF. As DNA, the CDR3 is TGCGCCAGCAGCCAAGATAGGAACACTGAAGCTTTCTTT.

The J gene is TRBJ2-1, the V gene TRBV5-5; 12 bases line up with TRBD2. V gave up 4 bases and J gave up 9 bases; unmatched junction bases: 11. CDR1 and CDR2 (germline): SGHKS, YYEKEE (reference sequence). There are 16 residues in the CDR3. CDR3 bases: TGTGCCAGCAGCCTACGAGGACTAGCGGGAATAGTTGAGCAGTTCTTC. Residues: CASSLRGLAGIVEQFF.

The rearrangement uses TRBV7-6 and TRBJ1-5; 8 bases agree with TRBD1. This CDR3 region has 16 residues. Germline assignment: CDR1 SGHVS and CDR2 FNYEAQ. The trim removed 6 bases at V and 0 bases at J, leaving 7 bases unmatched. As DNA, the CDR3 is TGTGCCAGCAGTCGGGGACAGGCGTATAGCAATCAGCCCCAGCATTTT. Translating gives CASSRGQAYSNQPQHF.

This clone was detected only once. This chain uses TRBV6-6 with TRBJ2-2; D remains unclear. Trimming shortened V by 2 bases and J by 7 bases, and 8 bases separated the two germline ends. This CDR3 comprises 13 residues. Looked up from germline, CDR1 is MNHNY and CDR2 is SVGAGI (reference sequence). The CDR3 DNA reads as TGTGCCAGCAGTTACCGGGTCAGCGGGGAGCTGTTTTTT. Translation gives CASSYRVSGELFF.

The chain is built from TRBV7-8 and TRBJ1-3; possibly TRBD1 for D (6 bases). The CDR3 totals 14 residues. Trimming removed 2 bases at V and 8 bases at J, with 13 bases between. Germline-derived CDR1 and CDR2 are SGHVS and FQNEAQ. CDR3 coding DNA: TGTGCCAGCAGCTTACGGTCCAGGGGAGACACCATATATTTT. Amino acid sequence: CASSLRSRGDTIYF.

The chain combines TRBV28 with TRBJ2-3, with 10 bases fitting TRBD2. In germline, CDR1 is MDHEN, CDR2 SYDVKM. The CDR3 is 13 amino acids. V was clipped by 3 bases and J by 15 bases; unmatched bases: 9. The CDR3 loop reads CASSFSAGGPSYF. CDR3 coding DNA: TGTGCCAGCAGTTTCTCAGCGGGAGGGCCAAGTTATTTT. The entire variable domain, with the rest obtained from reference TRBV28 and TRBJ2-3, is as follows: DVKVTQSSRYLVKRTGEKVFLECVQDMDHENMFWYRQDPGLGLRLIYFSYDVKMKEKGDIPEGYSVSREKKERFSLILESASTNQTSMYLCASSFSAGGPSYFGPGTRLTVL.

This clone was observed a few times. J is TRBJ2-7 and V is TRBV28; 7 positions match TRBD1. Per germline, CDR1 MDHEN and CDR2 SYDVKM. The CDR3 loop spans 13 amino acids. V lost 7 bases, J lost 8 bases, and 11 bases stayed unmatched. CDR3 amino acids: CASIDRVEKKQYF. The CDR3 DNA sequence: TGTGCCAGCATCGACAGGGTAGAGAAGAAGCAGTACTTC.

This rearrangement joins TRBV28 to TRBJ2-3, with TRBD1 as a possible D gene (5 bases). The length of the CDR3 is 14 residues. Germline values: CDR1 MDHEN, CDR2 SYDVKM. The V gene lost 4 bases and the J gene lost 3 bases, with 11 bases spanning the gap. DNA of the CDR3: TGTGCCAGCAGTTATTTGGGGCCTACAGATACGCAGTATTTT. Protein: CASSYLGPTDTQYF.

V gene TRBV6-1 combines with J gene TRBJ1-2; D not resolved. Deletions cut 1 base from V and 8 bases from J, with 20 bases between. Germline loops: CDR1 MNHNS, CDR2 SASEGT. CDR3 length: 16 residues. The CDR3 region has the DNA TGTGCCAGCAGTGAAGAGGCGGGAACGGCCGCTGGGGGCTACACCTTC. Its translation is CASSEEAGTAAGGYTF.

This sequence joins TRBV28 and TRBJ2-2; no firm D call. Germline CDR1 MDHEN, CDR2 SYDVKM. V was trimmed by 3 bases and J by 6 bases, leaving 8 bases between them. The CDR3 runs 13 residues. As DNA, the CDR3 is TGTGCCAGCAGTTTGGGATCATCCGGGGAGCTGTTTTTT. Its translation is CASSLGSSGELFF. The complete variable domain, with remaining parts taken from reference TRBV28 and TRBJ2-2, reads DVKVTQSSRYLVKRTGEKVFLECVQDMDHENMFWYRQDPGLGLRLIYFSYDVKMKEKGDIPEGYSVSREKKERFSLILESASTNQTSMYLCASSLGSSGELFFGEGSRLTVL.

The rearrangement uses TRBV9 and TRBJ2-7, with TRBD1 identical over 8 bases. Per the germline V gene, CDR1 is SGDLS and CDR2 is YYNGEE. The CDR3 runs 15 residues. V was pared by 0 bases and J by 4 bases, with 6 bases of the junction left unmatched. The CDR3 nucleotides are TGTGCCAGCAGCGTAGGGGACAGGAACTATTACGAGCAGTACTTC. This gives the protein CASSVGDRNYYEQYF. Variable domain in full (rest from reference TRBV9 and TRBJ2-7): DSGVTQTPKHLITATGQRVTLRCSPRSGDLSVYWYQQSLDQGLQFLIQYYNGEERAKGNILERFSAQQFPDLHSELNLSSLELGDSALYFCASSVGDRNYYEQYFGPGTRLTVT.

The chain uses TRBV29-1 and TRBJ2-1; D is tentatively TRBD1 or TRBD2 (5 bases each). The V and J ends lost 6 bases and 6 bases respectively, with 15 bases between them. The CDR3 contains 13 residues. Germline V gives CDR1 SQVTM, CDR2 ANQGSEA. The CDR3 nucleotides are TGCAGCGTGGGTTTCGGGGCTTTCAATGAGCAGTTCTTC. Its protein is CSVGFGAFNEQFF.

This chain connects TRBV27 to TRBJ1-3; maybe TRBD1 (6 bases). CDR1 and CDR2 (germline): MNHEY, SMNVEV (reference sequence). This CDR3 contains 15 residues. V was pared by 6 bases and J by 0 bases, with 12 bases between. Written as DNA, the CDR3 is TGTGCCAGCAGGGGGGGGGCTTCCTCTGGAAACACCATATATTTT. Protein sequence: CASRGGASSGNTIYF.

The rearrangement joins TRBV7-2 to TRBJ1-3; no clear D. Looked up from germline, CDR1 is SGHTA and CDR2 is FQGNSA. The CDR3 spans 15 residues. The germline V and J ends were trimmed by 4 bases and 0 bases, with 10 bases remaining between them. DNA for the CDR3: TGTGCCAGCAGCTCGGAGACGGGCTCTGGAAACACCATATATTTT. Translation gives CASSSETGSGNTIYF. Full variable domain (missing parts from reference TRBV7-2 and TRBJ1-3): GAGVSQSPSNKVTEKGKDVELRCDPISGHTALYWYRQSLGQGLEFLIYFQGNSAPDKSGLPSDRFSAERTGGSVSTLTIQRTQQEDSAVYLCASSSETGSGNTIYFGEGSWLTVV.

This chain's CDR3 is CASSSYGGHYEQYF. The CDR3, as DNA: TGTGCCAGCAGCTCCTATGGGGGGCACTACGAGCAGTACTTC. This chain links TRBV5-4 with TRBJ2-7, with D possibly being TRBD1 or TRBD2 (6 bases each). Germline V lookup: CDR1 SGHNT, CDR2 YYREEE (reference sequence). The V end lost 3 bases, the J end lost 3 bases, and 13 bases lay between the germline ends. The CDR3 spans 14 residues.

Comment on this clone: The sample holds other DNA sequences that translate to the same CDR3. The J gene is TRBJ1-1, the V gene TRBV19; D gene ambiguous. Germline V gene sequence: CDR1 LNHDA, CDR2 SQIVND (reference sequence). This CDR3 region has 12 residues. Deletions cut 11 bases from V and 1 base from J, with 11 bases between. This chain's CDR3 is CASSRGNTEAFF. The CDR3 region has the DNA TGTGCCTCCAGCCGGGGGAACACTGAAGCTTTCTTT.

This chain connects TRBV7-3 to TRBJ2-1; TRBD2 agrees at 7 bases. The CDR3 loop spans 15 amino acids. Trimming cost V 2 bases and J 4 bases; bases outside gene matches: 5. Germline CDR1 SGHTA, CDR2 FQGTGA. The CDR3 DNA follows: TGTGCCAGCAGCTTAGGAGCGGGAACTTACAATGAGCAGTTCTTC. It specifies CASSLGAGTYNEQFF.